Detailed here is one T cell receptor beta chain. The data derive from a study of identical twins. Germline V CDR1 and CDR2: MNHEY, SMNVEV (reference sequence). Unmatched junction bases numbered 7, after V lost 1 base and J lost 5 bases. The CDR3 totals 16 residues. TCRdb re-derived calls from the 5' RACE reads in MiXCR, one entry per CDR3 protein. Among 1.5 million or so distinct CDR3 sequences, roughly a third were seen once, and the ten largest hold roughly 0.3%. Source material: cord blood. The chain links TRBV27 to TRBJ1-5; 8 nucleotides align to TRBD1. The sequence derives from a newborn girl in good health. CDR3 nucleotide sequence: TGTGCCAGCAGTTTATTTGCAGGGGGCGTCGATCAGCCCCAGCATTTT. Translation: CASSLFAGGVDQPQHF.